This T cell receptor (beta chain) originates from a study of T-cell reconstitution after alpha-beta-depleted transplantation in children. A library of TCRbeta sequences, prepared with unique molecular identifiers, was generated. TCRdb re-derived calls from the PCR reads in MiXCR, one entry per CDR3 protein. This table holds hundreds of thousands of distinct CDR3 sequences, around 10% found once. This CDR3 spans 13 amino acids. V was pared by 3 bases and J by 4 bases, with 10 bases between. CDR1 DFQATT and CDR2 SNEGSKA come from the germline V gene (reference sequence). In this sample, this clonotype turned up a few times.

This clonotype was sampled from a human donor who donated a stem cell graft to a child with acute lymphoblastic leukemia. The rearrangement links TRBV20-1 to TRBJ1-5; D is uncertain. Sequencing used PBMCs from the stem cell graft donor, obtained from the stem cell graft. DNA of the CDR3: TGCAGTGCTAGTGCGGGGAAAAATCAGCCCCAGCATTTT. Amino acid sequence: CSASAGKNQPQHF.